The 11 T cell receptor beta chains below come from one sample, sequenced in a study of graft-versus-host responses after intestinal transplantation. Some clones are missing from TCRdb's copy, which holds only in-frame ones; the method was immunoSEQ multiplex PCR. The table includes about 10,000 clones, roughly 29% detected once. Sequencing used alloreactive CD4+ T cells from a mixed lymphocyte reaction culture, obtained before transplantation. Regarding subset: CFSE-low proliferating T cells sorted from roughly 6-day pre-transplant mixed lymphocyte reaction (GvH or HvG direction). The source is a human patient who was an organ donor for intestinal transplantation.

V and J are TRBV5-4 and TRBJ1-2, with 10 bases identical to TRBD1. V lost 5 bases, J lost 6 bases, and 16 bases stayed unmatched. The CDR3 runs to 17 residues. CDR1 SGHNT and CDR2 YYREEE come from the germline V gene (reference sequence). CDR3 protein: CASRSPGTGAVVDGYTF. The CDR3 bases are TGTGCCAGCAGATCCCCCGGGACAGGGGCCGTTGTGGATGGCTACACCTTC.

Only a few counts were recorded for this clone. The chain couples TRBV11-2 to TRBJ1-3; D unresolved. The CDR3 length is 16 residues. Germline values: CDR1 SGHAT, CDR2 FQNNGV. The germline V and J ends were trimmed by 0 bases and 0 bases, with 9 bases remaining between them. The CDR3 loop reads CASSLDLAFSGNTIYF. CDR3 DNA: TGTGCCAGCAGCTTAGATTTGGCGTTCTCTGGAAACACCATATATTTT.

This clone was seen ten or more times. Different DNA sequences within this sample yield the same CDR3. The chain has TRBV28 and TRBJ1-2; 12 bases match TRBD1. The V and J ends lost 1 base and 8 bases, in that order; junction bases with no gene match: 8. The CDR3 is 16 amino acids. Germline-derived CDR1 and CDR2 are MDHEN and SYDVKM. The CDR3 loop is CASSLYGGQGAGGYTF. The CDR3 DNA sequence: TGTGCCAGCAGTTTATATGGGGGACAGGGGGCAGGGGGCTACACCTTC.

The chain has TRBV7-9 and TRBJ1-6; TRBD1 is a possible D gene (5 bases). Between the trimmed V and J ends, which lost 1 base and 6 bases, there was a span of 7 bases. The CDR3 has 14 residues. In germline, CDR1 is SEHNR, CDR2 FQNEAQ (reference sequence). This CDR3 reads CASSLGQRNSPLHF. The CDR3 DNA reads TGTGCCAGCAGCTTAGGACAGCGTAATTCACCCCTCCACTTT.

V usage is TRBV28 and J usage is TRBJ1-5; no firm D call. CDR3 length equals 15 residues. Germline V CDR1 and CDR2: MDHEN, SYDVKM. V was clipped by 6 bases and J by 1 base, with 13 bases between them. CDR3 nucleotide sequence: TGTGCCAGCAGAAAACAGACCCCAAGCAATCAGCCCCAGCATTTT. Residues: CASRKQTPSNQPQHF.

The chain uses TRBV5-4 and TRBJ2-5, with no clear D. CDR1 and CDR2 from the germline V gene are SGHNT and YYREEE (reference sequence). The CDR3 is made up of 14 amino acids. The ends were cut back, 0 bases at V and 1 base at J, with 7 bases in the middle. Written as DNA, the CDR3 is TGTGCCAGCAGCTTGGGGGCCAGCCAAGAGACCCAGTACTTC. It yields the protein CASSLGASQETQYF.

This chain connects TRBV18 to TRBJ2-5, with D unclear. The CDR3 extends over 13 amino acids. Trimming removed 6 bases from V and 4 bases from J, with 12 bases in between. Germline V lookup: CDR1 KGHSH, CDR2 LQKENI. Written as DNA, the CDR3 is TGTGCCAGCTCGGAAGGCGTTGGAGAGACCCAGTACTTC. Its protein is CASSEGVGETQYF.

The genes are TRBV7-6 and TRBJ2-3, with unresolved D. The CDR3 is 14 amino acids. V was pared by 6 bases and J by 0 bases, with 10 bases between. Germline CDR1 is SGHVS and CDR2 is FNYEAQ. CDR3 sequence (DNA): TGTGCCAGCAGATTAACCCCTAGCACAGATACGCAGTATTTT. This translates into CASRLTPSTDTQYF.

To note about this clone: Just one base apart from a much larger clone, this may be a read error. Distinct nucleotide sequences in the sample also encode this CDR3. This sequence joins TRBV5-1 and TRBJ2-2; TRBD2 matches 9 bases. Germline V gives CDR1 SGHRS, CDR2 YFSETQ. V dropped 4 bases and J dropped 6; count of bases not matched to a gene: 7. CDR3 length: 15 residues. This CDR3 reads CASSPRRGGAGELFF. DNA for the CDR3: TGCGCCAGCAGCCCCAGGCGGGGGGGGGCCGGGGAGCTGTTTTTT.

The gene calls are TRBV4-2 and TRBJ1-2; D is undetermined. V shed 0 bases and J shed 5 bases, with 10 bases lying between them. The CDR3 is 14 residues long. Germline V gives CDR1 LGHNA, CDR2 YNFKEQ. The CDR3 is CASSQDGDPYGYTF. As DNA, the CDR3 is TGTGCCAGCAGCCAAGATGGAGACCCGTATGGCTACACCTTC.

V and J are TRBV19 and TRBJ1-2; D might be TRBD1 (6 bases). This CDR3 has 15 amino acids. CDR1 is LNHDA, CDR2 SQIVND, per germline (reference sequence). The ends were cut back, 6 bases at V and 6 bases at J, with 20 bases in the middle. In DNA, the CDR3 is TGTGCCAGTAGGGAGAGCAGGGGCAGTTACGATGGCTACACCTTC. Its translation: CASRESRGSYDGYTF.